This TCR beta chain originates from a study of shared clonotypes between healthy human individuals. Study-wide results and limits: Measured sharing among donors was expected to vary with sequencing depth.

A remark on this clone: Its antigen is unknown.

V was shortened by 5 bases and J by 3 bases, with 16 bases between the two germline ends. CDR3 length: 15 residues. Germline-derived CDR1 and CDR2 are SEHNR and FQNEAQ (reference sequence). The protocol was immunoSEQ multiplex PCR, while the TCRdb copy is restricted to in-frame clones and leaves out a portion. The data contain about 1 million clones, about 77% of them singletons. The sequence came from a man between 18 and 29 years old in good health. Material for sequencing was memory CD4+ T cells sorted from blood. Described subset: CD45RA-negative fraction. This rearrangement joins TRBV7-9 to TRBJ1-2; D remains ambiguous. In nucleotides, the CDR3 is TGTGCCAGCAGCGCCCAGGAAGTGCGCGACTATGGCTACACCTTC. As protein: CASSAQEVRDYGYTF.